Described below is a single T cell receptor beta chain sequence and its context. The data stem from a study of blood T cell repertoires in COVID-19. As for the study in general: The United States, Italy and Spain were the sources of the acute and convalescent COVID-19 samples.

TCRdb's table, derived via immunoSEQ multiplex PCR, lists solely in-frame clones and lacks some. The profile shows 300,000 to 400,000 clones, around 85% of them singletons. This TCR was sampled from a middle-aged woman with acute COVID-19. Sequenced input: PBMCs or T cells enriched from blood (not recorded which).

CDR3 protein: CAGGTDTDTQYF. CDR3 nucleotides: TGTGCCGGGGGGACTGACACAGATACGCAGTATTTT. The chain has TRBV2 and TRBJ2-3, with D possibly matching TRBD2 (6 bases). V was pared by 11 bases and J by 2 bases, with 11 bases between. CDR1 is SNHLY and CDR2 is FYNNEI in the germline V gene. CDR3 size: 12 residues.